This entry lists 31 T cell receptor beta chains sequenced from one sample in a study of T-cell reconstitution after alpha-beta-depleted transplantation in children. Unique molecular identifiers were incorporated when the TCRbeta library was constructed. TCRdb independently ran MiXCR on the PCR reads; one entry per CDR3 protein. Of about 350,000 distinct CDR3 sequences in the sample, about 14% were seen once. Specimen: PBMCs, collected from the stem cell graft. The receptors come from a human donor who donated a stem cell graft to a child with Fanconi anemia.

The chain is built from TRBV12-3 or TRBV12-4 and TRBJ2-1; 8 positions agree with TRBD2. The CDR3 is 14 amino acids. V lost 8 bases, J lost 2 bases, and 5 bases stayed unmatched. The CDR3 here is CASGRGGTYNEQFF. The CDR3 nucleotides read TGTGCCAGCGGCCGGGGGGGGACCTACAATGAGCAGTTCTTC.

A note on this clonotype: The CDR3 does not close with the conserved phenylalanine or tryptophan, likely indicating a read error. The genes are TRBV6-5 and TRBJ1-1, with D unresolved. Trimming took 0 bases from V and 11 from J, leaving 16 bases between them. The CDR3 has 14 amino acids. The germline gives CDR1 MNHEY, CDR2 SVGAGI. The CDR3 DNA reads TGTGCCAGCAGTTACTCGGATGGGGAGATAGTGGCTTTCATT. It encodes CASSYSDGEIVAFI.

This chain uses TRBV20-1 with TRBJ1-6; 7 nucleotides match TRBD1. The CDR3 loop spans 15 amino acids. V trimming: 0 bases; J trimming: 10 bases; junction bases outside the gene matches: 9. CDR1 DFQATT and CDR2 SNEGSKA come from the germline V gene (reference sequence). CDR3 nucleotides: TGCAGTGCTAGAGATGGGACAGCTTCGAGATCACCCCTCCACTTT. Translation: CSARDGTASRSPLHF.

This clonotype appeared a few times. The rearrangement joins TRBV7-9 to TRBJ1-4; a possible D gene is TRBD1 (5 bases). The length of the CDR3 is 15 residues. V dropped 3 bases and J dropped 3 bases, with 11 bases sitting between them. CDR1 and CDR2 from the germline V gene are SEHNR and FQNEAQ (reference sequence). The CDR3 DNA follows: TGTGCCAGCAGCTTTGTGGGACTATCTAATGAAAAACTGTTTTTT. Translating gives CASSFVGLSNEKLFF. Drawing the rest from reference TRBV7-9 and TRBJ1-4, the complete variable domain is DTGVSQNPRHKITKRGQNVTFRCDPISEHNRLYWYRQTLGQGPEFLTYFQNEAQLEKSRLLSDRFSAERPKGSFSTLEIQRTEQGDSAMYLCASSFVGLSNEKLFFGSGTQLSVL.

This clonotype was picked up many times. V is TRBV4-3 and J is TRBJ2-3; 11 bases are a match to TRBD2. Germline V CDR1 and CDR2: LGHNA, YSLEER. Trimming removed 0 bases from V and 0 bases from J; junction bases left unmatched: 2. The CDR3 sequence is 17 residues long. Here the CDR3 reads CASSQEVAGGSTDTQYF. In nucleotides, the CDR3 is TGCGCCAGCAGCCAAGAAGTAGCGGGGGGGAGCACAGATACGCAGTATTTT.

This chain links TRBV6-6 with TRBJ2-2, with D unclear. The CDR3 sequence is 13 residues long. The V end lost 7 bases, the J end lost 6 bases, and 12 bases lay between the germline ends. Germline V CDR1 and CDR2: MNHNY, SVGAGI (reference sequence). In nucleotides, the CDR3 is TGTGCCAGCAATTCAGATTACCCCGGGGAGCTGTTTTTT. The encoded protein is CASNSDYPGELFF.

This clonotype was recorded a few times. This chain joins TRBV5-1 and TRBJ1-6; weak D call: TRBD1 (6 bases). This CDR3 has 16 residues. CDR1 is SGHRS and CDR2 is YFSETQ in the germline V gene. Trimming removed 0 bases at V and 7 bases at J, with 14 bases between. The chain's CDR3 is CASSLGDTGYNSPLHF. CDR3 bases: TGCGCCAGCAGCTTGGGGGATACAGGGTACAATTCACCCCTCCACTTT.

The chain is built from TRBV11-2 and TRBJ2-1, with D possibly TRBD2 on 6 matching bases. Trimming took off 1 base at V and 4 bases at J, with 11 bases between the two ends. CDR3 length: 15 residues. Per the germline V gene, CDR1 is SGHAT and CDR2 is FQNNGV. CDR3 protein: CASSLVRGKYNEQFF. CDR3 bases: TGTGCCAGCAGCTTAGTGCGGGGAAAGTACAATGAGCAGTTCTTC.

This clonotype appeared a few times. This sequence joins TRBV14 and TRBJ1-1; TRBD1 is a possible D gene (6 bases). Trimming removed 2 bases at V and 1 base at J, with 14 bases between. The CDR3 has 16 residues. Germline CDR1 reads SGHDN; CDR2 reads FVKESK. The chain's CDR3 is CASSQIWGRRNTEAFF. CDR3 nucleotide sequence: TGTGCCAGCAGCCAAATATGGGGGCGGAGGAACACTGAAGCTTTCTTT. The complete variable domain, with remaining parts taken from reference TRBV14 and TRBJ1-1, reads EAGVTQFPSHSVIEKGQTVTLRCDPISGHDNLYWYRRVMGKEIKFLLHFVKESKQDESGMPNNRFLAERTGGTYSTLKVQPAELEDSGVYFCASSQIWGRRNTEAFFGQGTRLTVV.

CDR3 DNA sequence: TGTGCCAGCAGTTTTCGGGGATCTGAAGAGCAGTACTTC. It codes for CASSFRGSEEQYF. The V and J genes are TRBV27 and TRBJ2-7; the D gene is possibly TRBD2 (5 bases). The CDR3 spans 13 residues. Trimming pared 3 bases from V and 7 bases from J, leaving 13 bases between. Germline CDR1 reads MNHEY; CDR2 reads SMNVEV (reference sequence).

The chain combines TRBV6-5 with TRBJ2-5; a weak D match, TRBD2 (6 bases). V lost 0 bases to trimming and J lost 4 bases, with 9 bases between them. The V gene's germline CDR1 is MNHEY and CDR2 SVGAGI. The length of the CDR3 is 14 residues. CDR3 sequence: CASSYSGGRETQYF. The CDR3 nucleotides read TGTGCCAGCAGTTACTCGGGAGGACGAGAGACCCAGTACTTC.

The CDR3 reads CSASGGGETQYF. CDR3 in DNA: TGCAGTGCTAGTGGGGGGGGGGAGACCCAGTACTTC. The chain combines TRBV20-1 with TRBJ2-5, with 7 bases lining up with TRBD2. The V segment lost 3 bases and the J segment 5 bases; nucleotides outside the gene matches: 3. Germline V lookup: CDR1 DFQATT, CDR2 SNEGSKA (reference sequence). There are 12 residues in the CDR3.

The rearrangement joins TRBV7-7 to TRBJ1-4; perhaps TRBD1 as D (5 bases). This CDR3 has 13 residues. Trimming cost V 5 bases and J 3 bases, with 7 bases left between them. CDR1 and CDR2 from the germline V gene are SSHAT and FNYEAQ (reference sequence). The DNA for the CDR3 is TGTGCCAGCAGCAGGGGTCCTAATGAAAAACTGTTTTTT. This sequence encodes CASSRGPNEKLFF.

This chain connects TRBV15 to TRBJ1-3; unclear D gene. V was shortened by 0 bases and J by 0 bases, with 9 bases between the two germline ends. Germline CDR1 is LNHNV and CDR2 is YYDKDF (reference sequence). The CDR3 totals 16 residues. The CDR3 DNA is TGTGCCACCAGCAGAGATCAATCACGCTCTGGAAACACCATATATTTT. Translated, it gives CATSRDQSRSGNTIYF.

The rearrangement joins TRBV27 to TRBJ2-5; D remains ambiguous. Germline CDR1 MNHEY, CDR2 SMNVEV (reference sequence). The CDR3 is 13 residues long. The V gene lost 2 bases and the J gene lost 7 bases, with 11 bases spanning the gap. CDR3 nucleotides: TGTGCCAGCAGTTTAGAACCGTCTCTGACCCAGTACTTC. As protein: CASSLEPSLTQYF.

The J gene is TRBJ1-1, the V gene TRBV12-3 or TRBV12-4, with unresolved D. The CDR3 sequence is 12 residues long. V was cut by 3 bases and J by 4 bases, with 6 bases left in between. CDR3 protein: CASSFYSTEAFF. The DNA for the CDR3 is TGTGCCAGCAGTTTTTACAGCACTGAAGCTTTCTTT.

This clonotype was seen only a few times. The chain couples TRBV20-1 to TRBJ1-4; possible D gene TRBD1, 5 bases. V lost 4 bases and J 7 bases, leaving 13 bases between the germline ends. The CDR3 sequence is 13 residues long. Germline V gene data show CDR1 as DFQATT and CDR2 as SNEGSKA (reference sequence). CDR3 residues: CSAIHMGGEKLFF. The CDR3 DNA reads TGCAGTGCTATACACATGGGGGGTGAAAAACTGTTTTTT.

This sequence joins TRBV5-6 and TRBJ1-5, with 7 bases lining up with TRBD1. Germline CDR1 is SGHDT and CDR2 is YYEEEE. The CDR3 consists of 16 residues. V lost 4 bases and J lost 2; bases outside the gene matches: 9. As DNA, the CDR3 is TGTGCCAGCAGCAAAGGGACAGTTGAGCGCAATCAGCCCCAGCATTTT. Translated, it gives CASSKGTVERNQPQHF.

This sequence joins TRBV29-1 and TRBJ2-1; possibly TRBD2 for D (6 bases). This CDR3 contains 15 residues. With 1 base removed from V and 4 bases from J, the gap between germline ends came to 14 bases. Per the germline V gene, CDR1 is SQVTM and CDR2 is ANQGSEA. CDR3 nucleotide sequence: TGCAGCGTTGAAGGAGGGGAGGCGGATTACAATGAGCAGTTCTTC. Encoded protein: CSVEGGEADYNEQFF.

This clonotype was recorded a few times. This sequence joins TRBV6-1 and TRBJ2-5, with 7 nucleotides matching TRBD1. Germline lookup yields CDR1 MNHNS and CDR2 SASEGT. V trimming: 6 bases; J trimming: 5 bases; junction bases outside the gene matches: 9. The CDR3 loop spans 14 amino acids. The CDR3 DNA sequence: TGTGCCAGCAGCCAAACAGGGGTTCGGGAGACCCAGTACTTC. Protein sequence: CASSQTGVRETQYF.

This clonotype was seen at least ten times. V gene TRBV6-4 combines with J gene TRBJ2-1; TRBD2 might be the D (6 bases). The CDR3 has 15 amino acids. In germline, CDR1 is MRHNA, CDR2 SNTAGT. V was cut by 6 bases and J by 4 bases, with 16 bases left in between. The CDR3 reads CASSVSGGEYNEQFF. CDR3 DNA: TGTGCCAGCAGCGTCAGCGGCGGGGAATACAATGAGCAGTTCTTC.

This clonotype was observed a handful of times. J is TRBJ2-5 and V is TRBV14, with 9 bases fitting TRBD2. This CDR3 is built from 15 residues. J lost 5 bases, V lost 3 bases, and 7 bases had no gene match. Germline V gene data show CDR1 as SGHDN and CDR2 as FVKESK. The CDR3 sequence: CASSQLRGGEETQYF. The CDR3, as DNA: TGTGCCAGCAGCCAGTTGCGGGGGGGCGAGGAGACCCAGTACTTC.

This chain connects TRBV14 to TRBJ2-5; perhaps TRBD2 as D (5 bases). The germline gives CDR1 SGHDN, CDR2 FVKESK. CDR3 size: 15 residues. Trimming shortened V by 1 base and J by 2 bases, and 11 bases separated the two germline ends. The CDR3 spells CASSQGVWTQETQYF. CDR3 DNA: TGTGCCAGCAGCCAAGGGGTTTGGACTCAAGAGACCCAGTACTTC. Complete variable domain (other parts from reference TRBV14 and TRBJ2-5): EAGVTQFPSHSVIEKGQTVTLRCDPISGHDNLYWYRRVMGKEIKFLLHFVKESKQDESGMPNNRFLAERTGGTYSTLKVQPAELEDSGVYFCASSQGVWTQETQYFGPGTRLLVL.

CDR3 sequence reads: CASSVYRESYEQYF. The CDR3 coding sequence is TGTGCCAGCAGCGTATACAGGGAGTCCTACGAGCAGTACTTC. The rearrangement joins TRBV7-8 to TRBJ2-7; D possibly corresponds to TRBD1 (6 bases). V was trimmed by 5 bases and J by 1 base, leaving 12 bases between them. The germline V gene has CDR1 SGHVS and CDR2 FQNEAQ. CDR3 length: 14 residues.

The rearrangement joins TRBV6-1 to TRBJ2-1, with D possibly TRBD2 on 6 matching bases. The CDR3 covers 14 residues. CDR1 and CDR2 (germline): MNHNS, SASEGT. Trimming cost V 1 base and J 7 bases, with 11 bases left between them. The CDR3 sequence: CASSEGGVKNEQFF. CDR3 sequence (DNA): TGTGCCAGCAGTGAAGGGGGGGTTAAGAATGAGCAGTTCTTC.

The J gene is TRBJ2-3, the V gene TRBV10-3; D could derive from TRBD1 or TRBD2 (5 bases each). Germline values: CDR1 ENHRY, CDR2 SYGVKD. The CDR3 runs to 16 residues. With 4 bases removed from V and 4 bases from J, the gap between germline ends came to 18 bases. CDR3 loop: CAISVSGTRAPDTQYF. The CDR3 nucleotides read TGTGCCATCAGTGTCAGTGGGACCAGGGCCCCAGATACGCAGTATTTT.

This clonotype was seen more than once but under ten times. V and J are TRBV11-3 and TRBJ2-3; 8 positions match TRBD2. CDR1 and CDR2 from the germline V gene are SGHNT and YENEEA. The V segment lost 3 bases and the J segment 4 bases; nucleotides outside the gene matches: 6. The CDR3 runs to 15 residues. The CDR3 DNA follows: TGTGCCAGCAGCTTGGGACTAGGATCCGCAGATACGCAGTATTTT. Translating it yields CASSLGLGSADTQYF.

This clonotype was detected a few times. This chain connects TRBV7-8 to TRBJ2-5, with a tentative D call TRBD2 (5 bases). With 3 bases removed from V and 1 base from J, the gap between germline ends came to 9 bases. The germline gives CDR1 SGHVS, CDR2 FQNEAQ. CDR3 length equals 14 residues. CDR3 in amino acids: CASSFMRAQETQYF. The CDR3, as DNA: TGTGCCAGCAGCTTTATGAGGGCCCAAGAGACCCAGTACTTC.

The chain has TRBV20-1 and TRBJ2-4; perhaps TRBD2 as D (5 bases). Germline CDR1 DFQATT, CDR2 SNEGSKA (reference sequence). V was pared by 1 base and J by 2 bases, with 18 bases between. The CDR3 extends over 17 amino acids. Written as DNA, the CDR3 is TGCAGTGCTAGAGTGGTAGAGGAGGCGTTTTCCAAAAACATTCAGTACTTC. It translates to CSARVVEEAFSKNIQYF.

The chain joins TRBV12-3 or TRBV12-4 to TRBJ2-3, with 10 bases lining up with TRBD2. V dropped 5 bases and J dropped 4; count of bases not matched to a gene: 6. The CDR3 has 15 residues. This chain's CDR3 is CASSPAGTSADTQYF. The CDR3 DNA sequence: TGTGCCAGCAGTCCTGCCGGGACTAGCGCAGATACGCAGTATTTT.

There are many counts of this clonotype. CDR3 protein: CSVGGQGEQPQHF. CDR3 in DNA: TGCAGCGTTGGGGGACAGGGAGAACAGCCCCAGCATTTT. The J gene is TRBJ1-5, the V gene TRBV29-1; 9 nucleotides align to TRBD1. The CDR3 contains 13 residues. CDR1 and CDR2 (germline): SQVTM, ANQGSEA. V lost 4 bases to trimming and J lost 7 bases; unmatched junction nucleotides: 5.